This passage covers 10 T cell receptor beta chains from one sample sequenced in a study of Ad26.COV2.S vaccination and SARS-CoV-2 variants. Treatment defined: roughly 18 received Ad26.COV2.S at low or high dose, single or two shots; about 5 received placebo; per-sample allocation not given. Collection of the samples took place on day 63 after the first injection of vaccine or placebo. Assay used: immunoSEQ multiplex PCR; TCRdb lists only in-frame clones, some missing. The table includes approximately 360,000 clones, 83% detected once. This material consisted of peripheral blood, taken in a trial of Ad26.COV2.S vaccine versus placebo. The origin of the receptors is a person aged 18-65 years who received the Ad26.COV2.S COVID-19 vaccine or a placebo.

V usage is TRBV7-9 and J usage is TRBJ2-1; 7 positions agree with TRBD1. The CDR3 contains 14 residues. The J segment lost 7 bases and the V segment lost 7 bases, leaving 10 bases of the junction unmatched. Germline values: CDR1 SEHNR, CDR2 FQNEAQ (reference sequence). The CDR3, as DNA: TGTGCCAGCACTCTGGACAGGCGCGGGAATGAGCAGTTCTTC. This translates into CASTLDRRGNEQFF.

J is TRBJ2-4 and V is TRBV30; D not certain. The germline V gene has CDR1 GTSNPN and CDR2 SVGIG (reference sequence). This CDR3 spans 14 amino acids. V dropped 2 bases and J dropped 6 bases, with 14 bases sitting between them. The CDR3 loop reads CAWSSWANTNIQYF. The DNA for the CDR3 is TGTGCCTGGAGTAGTTGGGCCAATACAAACATTCAGTACTTC.

The rearrangement uses TRBV6-2 or TRBV6-3 and TRBJ2-5; 11 bases agree with TRBD1. Germline V gene lookup returns CDR1 MNHEY and CDR2 SVGEGT. The ends lost 5 bases at V and 7 bases at J; junction bases unmatched: 24. This CDR3 has 20 residues. The CDR3 sequence: CASSPSVPRTGGEEERTQYF. CDR3 nucleotides: TGTGCCAGCAGTCCCTCGGTTCCGCGGACAGGGGGCGAGGAAGAGAGGACCCAGTACTTC.

The V call is TRBV18, the J call TRBJ2-1; 8 positions match TRBD1. V dropped 6 bases and J dropped 5; count of bases not matched to a gene: 9. The CDR3 consists of 15 residues. In germline, CDR1 is KGHSH, CDR2 LQKENI. CDR3 sequence reads: CASSVGTGGNNEQFF. The CDR3 DNA follows: TGTGCCAGCTCGGTGGGGACAGGAGGGAACAATGAGCAGTTCTTC.

This clone was counted only a few times. The V gene is TRBV5-1, the J gene TRBJ1-5; D remains ambiguous. Trimming took off 1 base at V and 5 bases at J, with 7 bases between the two ends. Germline lookup yields CDR1 SGHRS and CDR2 YFSETQ. CDR3 size: 13 residues. In DNA form, the CDR3 reads TGCGCCAGCAGCTTGTTGGGCGATCAGCCCCAGCATTTT. This translates into CASSLLGDQPQHF.

The rearrangement joins TRBV12-3 or TRBV12-4 to TRBJ2-1, with TRBD1 as a possible D gene (6 bases). V was pared by 7 bases and J by 9 bases, with 16 bases between. The CDR3 is 13 residues long. CDR3 in amino acids: CASTWTAQGEQFF. Written as DNA, the CDR3 is TGTGCCAGCACCTGGACAGCACAAGGTGAGCAGTTCTTC.

The rearrangement joins TRBV4-3 to TRBJ2-2; D may correspond to TRBD1 or TRBD2 (5 bases each). The CDR3 has 14 amino acids. Between the trimmed V and J ends, which lost 4 bases and 4 bases, there was a span of 10 bases. Germline V gene data show CDR1 as LGHNA and CDR2 as YSLEER. CDR3 nucleotide sequence: TGCGCCAGCAGCCCAGGGACGTCCACCGGGGAGCTGTTTTTT. Its protein is CASSPGTSTGELFF.

This chain uses TRBV3-1 (or the pseudogene TRBV3-2) with TRBJ2-1; D may be TRBD2 (6 bases). Trimming left V 0 bases short and J 5 bases short, with 11 bases between. Germline V lookup: CDR1 LGHDT, CDR2 YNNKEL (reference sequence). The CDR3 is made up of 15 amino acids. In DNA form, the CDR3 reads TGTGCCAGCAGCCAAGATGCTAGCGTTAACAATGAGCAGTTCTTC. The encoded protein is CASSQDASVNNEQFF.

The V call is TRBV11-3, the J call TRBJ2-5; 8 bases match TRBD2. J was trimmed by 4 bases and V by 5 bases; bases with no gene match: 6. The germline V gene encodes CDR1 SGHNT and CDR2 YENEEA. The CDR3 length is 14 residues. The CDR3 sequence is CASSRPSGPETQYF. The CDR3 nucleotides are TGTGCCAGCAGCCGCCCTAGCGGGCCAGAGACCCAGTACTTC.

Only a few counts were recorded for this clone. The chain links TRBV5-1 to TRBJ1-2; 8 bases fit TRBD1. The CDR3 length is 14 residues. The V and J ends lost 1 base and 6 bases, in that order; junction bases with no gene match: 5. Per germline, CDR1 SGHRS and CDR2 YFSETQ. CDR3 nucleotide sequence: TGCGCCAGCAGCTTGCCACAGGGGGAGAATGGCTACACCTTC. Its protein product is CASSLPQGENGYTF.